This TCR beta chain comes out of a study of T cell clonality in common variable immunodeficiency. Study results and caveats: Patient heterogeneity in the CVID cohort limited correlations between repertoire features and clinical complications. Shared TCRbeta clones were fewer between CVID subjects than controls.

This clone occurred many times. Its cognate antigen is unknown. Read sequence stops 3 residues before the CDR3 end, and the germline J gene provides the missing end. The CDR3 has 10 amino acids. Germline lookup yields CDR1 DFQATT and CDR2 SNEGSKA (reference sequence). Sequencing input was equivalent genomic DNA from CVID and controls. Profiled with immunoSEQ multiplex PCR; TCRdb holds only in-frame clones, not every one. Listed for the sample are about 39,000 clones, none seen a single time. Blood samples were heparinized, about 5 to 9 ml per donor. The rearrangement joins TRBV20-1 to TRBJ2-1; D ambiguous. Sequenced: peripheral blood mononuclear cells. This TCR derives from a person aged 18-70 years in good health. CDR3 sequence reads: CSNTYNEQFF. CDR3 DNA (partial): TGCAGCAACACCTACAATGAG.